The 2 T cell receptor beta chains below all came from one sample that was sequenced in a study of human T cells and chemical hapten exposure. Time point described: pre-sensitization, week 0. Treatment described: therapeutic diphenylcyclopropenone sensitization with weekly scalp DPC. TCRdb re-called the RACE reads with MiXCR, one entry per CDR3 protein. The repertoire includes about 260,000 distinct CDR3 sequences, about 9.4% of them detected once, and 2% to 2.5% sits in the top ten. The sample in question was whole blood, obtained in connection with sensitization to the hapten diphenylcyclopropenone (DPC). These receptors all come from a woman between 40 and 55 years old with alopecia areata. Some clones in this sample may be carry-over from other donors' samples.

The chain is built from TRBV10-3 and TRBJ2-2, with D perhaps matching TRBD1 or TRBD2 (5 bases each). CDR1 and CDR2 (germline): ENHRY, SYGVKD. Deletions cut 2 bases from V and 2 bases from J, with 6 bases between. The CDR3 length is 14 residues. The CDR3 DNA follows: TGTGCCATCAGTGAGGGGGGAAACACCGGGGAGCTGTTTTTT. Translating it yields CAISEGGNTGELFF.

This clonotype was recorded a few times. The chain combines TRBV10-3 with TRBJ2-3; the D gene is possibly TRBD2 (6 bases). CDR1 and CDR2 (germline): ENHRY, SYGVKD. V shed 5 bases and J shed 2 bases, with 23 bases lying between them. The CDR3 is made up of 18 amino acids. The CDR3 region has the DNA TGTGCCATCAGTTATACAGTCGGGGGTCGTCGGGTCACAGATACGCAGTATTTT. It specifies CAISYTVGGRRVTDTQYF.